A selection of T cell receptor beta chains follows, all from one sample in a study of neurological immune-mediated disorders. TCRdb independently ran MiXCR on the 5' RACE reads; one entry per CDR3 protein. The sample holds around 60,000 distinct CDR3 sequences, approximately 12% seen once. The sample was PBMCs. The source is a male donor with HTLV-1-associated myelopathy (HAM/TSP). Each CDR3 is given with its conserved first and last residue. A D gene is named only where the DNA matches it firmly. The size entry is marked missing in some rows and otherwise reads once, few, many or a size class.

TRBJ1-1 TRBV5-6 . many TGTGCCAGCAGCTCGGGATTACGGGAGAAGAACACTGAAGCTTTCTTT CASSSGLREKNTEAFF
TRBJ2-3 TRBV7-2 TRBD2 many TGTGCCAGCAGCTTACCCCCTGGGGGGGTGACAGATACGCAGTATTTT CASSLPPGGVTDTQYF
TRBJ2-3 TRBV6-6 . many TGTGCCAGCAGTTATTCGGATACGCAGTATTTT CASSYSDTQYF
TRBJ1-1 TRBV20-1 TRBD1 many TGCAGTGCTAGAGTTCCCCCGCCGGGACAGGGGGCGGAAAGAGCTTTCTTT CSARVPPPGQGAERAFF
TRBJ1-5 TRBV28 . many TGTGCCAGCAGTTTTGGGGGGGGGCCCCAGCATTTT CASSFGGGPQHF
TRBJ1-1 TRBV7-9 . . TGTGCCAGCAGCACCGAGAACACTGAAGCTTTCTTT CASSTENTEAFF
TRBJ2-7 TRBV4-3 . . TGCGCCAGCAGCCAAGTGGTGGCAGGGGGGTACGAGCAGTACTTC CASSQVVAGGYEQYF
TRBJ1-3 TRBV7-2 TRBD1 many TGTGCCAGCAGCTTAGAAGGCTATCGGCGCCGGGTAGGGGGCGGAAACACCATATATTTT CASSLEGYRRRVGGGNTIYF
TRBJ2-1 TRBV20-1 TRBD2 many TGCAGTGCTCTACTAGCGGGGGGGGAGTCCTACAATGAGCAGTTCTTC CSALLAGGESYNEQFF
TRBJ2-5 TRBV20-1 . many TGCAGTGCCAGGAATTTCAGGGGCCAAGAGACCCAGTACTTC CSARNFRGQETQYF
TRBJ2-1 TRBV7-2 . many TGTGCCAGCAGCTTAGAGGGGGGGCTGAGGGATGAGCAGTTCTTC CASSLEGGLRDEQFF
TRBJ2-3 TRBV29-1 . many TGCAGCGTCTACACAGATACGCAGTATTTT CSVYTDTQYF
TRBJ1-6 TRBV4-3 . many TGCGCCAGCAGCCAAGAAACTTGGGGGAGCTCCTATAATTCACCCCTCCACTTT CASSQETWGSSYNSPLHF
TRBJ1-4 TRBV18 . . TGTGCCAGCTCACGAGGGGGGGCGCGAGAAAAACTGTTTTTT CASSRGGAREKLFF
TRBJ2-5 TRBV7-8 TRBD1 many TGTGCCAGCAGCAGGGACAGGGGGCGGCAAGAGACCCAGTACTTC CASSRDRGRQETQYF
TRBJ2-6 TRBV7-3 TRBD1 many TGTGCCAGCAGCGCAACAGGGGGTGCTGGGGCCAACGTCCTGACTTTC CASSATGGAGANVLTF
TRBJ1-1 TRBV29-1 . many TGCAGCGTCACTTACAGGGCCCCGAACACTGAAGCTTTCTTT CSVTYRAPNTEAFF
TRBJ2-1 TRBV6-2/TRBV6-3 . many TGTGCCAGCAGTTACCGGGACACAACGCCCTACAATGAGCAGTTCTTC CASSYRDTTPYNEQFF
TRBJ1-4 TRBV29-1 . many TGCAGCGTAAGCCTGTCCAATGAAAAACTGTTTTTT CSVSLSNEKLFF
TRBJ2-7 TRBV6-6 . many TGTGCCGGGGCATCGGACCGATACTACGAGCAGTACTTC CAGASDRYYEQYF
TRBJ2-1 TRBV19 . many TGTGCCAGTAGGGGGGGCAGGGACACCTGGGGTGAGCAGTTCTTC CASRGGRDTWGEQFF
TRBJ1-2 TRBV11-2 TRBD1 many TGTGCCAGCAGCCCGGACAGGGACTATGGCTACACCTTC CASSPDRDYGYTF
TRBJ2-7 TRBV14 . few TGTGCCAGCAGCCAAGAGTTAGGGTTCGAGCAGTACTTC CASSQELGFEQYF
TRBJ2-3 TRBV28 TRBD2 many TGTGCCAGCAGCCGGACTAGCGGGGCGCCAGATACGCAGTATTTT CASSRTSGAPDTQYF
TRBJ1-5 TRBV7-2 . many TGTGCCACTGGGTCCGATCGCAATCAGCCCCAGCATTTT CATGSDRNQPQHF
TRBJ2-5 TRBV12-3/TRBV12-4 . many TGTGCCAGCAGTTTTAGGGATGGGGAGACCCAGTACTTC CASSFRDGETQYF
TRBJ2-7 TRBV5-1 TRBD1 many TGCGCCAGCAGCTTAGAACCGACAGGGGTCGCGGGCGAGCAGTACTTC CASSLEPTGVAGEQYF
TRBJ1-3 TRBV5-1 . . TGCGCCAGCACCACTGGCGACTCTGGAAACACCATATATTTT CASTTGDSGNTIYF
TRBJ2-5 TRBV7-3 . few TGTGCCAGCAGCTTAGGGGGGGGGACAAAAGAGACCCAGTACTTC CASSLGGGTKETQYF
TRBJ1-2 TRBV5-6 . many TGTGCCAGCAGCAGCCCCGGACAGAGCTATGGCTACACCTTC CASSSPGQSYGYTF
TRBJ2-1 TRBV7-9 . many TGTGCCAGCAGCTTAGCGTTGCCGACCTACAATGAGCAGTTCTTC CASSLALPTYNEQFF
TRBJ2-7 TRBV6-6 TRBD1 many TGTGCCAGCAGTCGACAGGGGTTGTACGAGCAGTACTTC CASSRQGLYEQYF
TRBJ1-2 TRBV9 . many TGTGCCAGCAGCGTAGGGGTAGAAGTCTATGGCTACACCTTC CASSVGVEVYGYTF
TRBJ2-7 TRBV10-3 . many TGTGCCATCAGCGGACCAACCTACGAGCAGTACTTC CAISGPTYEQYF
TRBJ2-7 TRBV28 . many TGTGCCAGCAGTTTCCCCCGGGACTTGTCCGAGCAGTACTTC CASSFPRDLSEQYF
TRBJ1-2 TRBV5-1 . many TGCGCCAGCAGCTTGGTTGGGGGCGGCGGCTATGGCTACACCTTC CASSLVGGGGYGYTF
TRBJ2-7 TRBV5-1 . many TGCGCCAGCAGCTTGGACTCCGGGGGCTACGAGCAGTACTTC CASSLDSGGYEQYF